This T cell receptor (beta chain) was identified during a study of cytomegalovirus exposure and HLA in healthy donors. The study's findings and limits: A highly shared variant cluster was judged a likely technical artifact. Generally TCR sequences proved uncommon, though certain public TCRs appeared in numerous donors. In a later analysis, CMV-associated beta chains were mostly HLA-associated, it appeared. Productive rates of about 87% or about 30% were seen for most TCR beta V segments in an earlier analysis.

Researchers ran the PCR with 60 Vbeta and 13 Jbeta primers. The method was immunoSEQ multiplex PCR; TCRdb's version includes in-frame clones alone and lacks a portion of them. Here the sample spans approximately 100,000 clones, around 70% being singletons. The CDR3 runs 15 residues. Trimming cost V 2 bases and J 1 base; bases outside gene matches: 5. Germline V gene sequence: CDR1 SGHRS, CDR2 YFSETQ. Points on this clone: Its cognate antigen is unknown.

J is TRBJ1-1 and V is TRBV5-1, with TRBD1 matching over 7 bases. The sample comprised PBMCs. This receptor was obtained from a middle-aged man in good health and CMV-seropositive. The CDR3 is CASSFFGTANTEAFF. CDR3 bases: TGCGCCAGCAGCTTTTTCGGGACAGCGAACACTGAAGCTTTCTTT.